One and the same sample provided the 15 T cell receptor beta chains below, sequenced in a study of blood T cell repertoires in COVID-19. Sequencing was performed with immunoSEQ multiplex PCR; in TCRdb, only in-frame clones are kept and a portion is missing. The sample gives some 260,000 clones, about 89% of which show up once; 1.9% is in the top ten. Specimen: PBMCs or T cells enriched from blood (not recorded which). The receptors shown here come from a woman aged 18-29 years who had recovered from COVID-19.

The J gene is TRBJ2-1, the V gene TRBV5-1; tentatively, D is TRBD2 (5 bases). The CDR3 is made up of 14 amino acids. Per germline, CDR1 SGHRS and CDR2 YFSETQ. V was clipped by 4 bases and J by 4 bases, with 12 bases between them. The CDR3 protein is CASSTGGSYNEQFF. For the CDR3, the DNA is TGCGCCAGCAGCACCGGCGGGTCTTACAATGAGCAGTTCTTC.

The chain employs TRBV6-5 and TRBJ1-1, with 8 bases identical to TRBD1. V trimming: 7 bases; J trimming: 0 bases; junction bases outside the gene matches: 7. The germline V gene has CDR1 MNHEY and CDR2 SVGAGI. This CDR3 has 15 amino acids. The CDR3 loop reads CASTASTGVNTEAFF. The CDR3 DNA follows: TGTGCCAGCACCGCCTCGACAGGGGTGAACACTGAAGCTTTCTTT.

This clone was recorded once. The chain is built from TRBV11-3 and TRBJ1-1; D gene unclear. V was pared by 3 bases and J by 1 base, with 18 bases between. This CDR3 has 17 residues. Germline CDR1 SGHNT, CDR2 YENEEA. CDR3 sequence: CASSFATNSYENTEAFF. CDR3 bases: TGTGCCAGCAGCTTCGCTACGAACTCCTATGAGAACACTGAAGCTTTCTTT.

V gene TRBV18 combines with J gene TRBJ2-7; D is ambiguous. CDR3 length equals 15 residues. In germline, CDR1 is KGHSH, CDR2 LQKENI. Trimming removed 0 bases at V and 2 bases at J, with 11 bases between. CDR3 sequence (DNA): TGTGCCAGCTCACCACCGGAAAGCGCGACCTACGAGCAGTACTTC. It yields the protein CASSPPESATYEQYF.

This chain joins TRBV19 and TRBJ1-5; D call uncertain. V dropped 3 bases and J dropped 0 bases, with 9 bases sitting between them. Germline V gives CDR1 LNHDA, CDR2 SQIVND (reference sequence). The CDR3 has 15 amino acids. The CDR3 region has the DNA TGTGCCAGTAGTATTGACAACCCTAGCAATCAGCCCCAGCATTTT. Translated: CASSIDNPSNQPQHF. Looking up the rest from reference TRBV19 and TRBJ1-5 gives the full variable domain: DGGITQSPKYLFRKEGQNVTLSCEQNLNHDAMYWYRQDPGQGLRLIYYSQIVNDFQKGDIAEGYSVSREKKESFPLTVTSAQKNPTAFYLCASSIDNPSNQPQHFGDGTRLSIL.

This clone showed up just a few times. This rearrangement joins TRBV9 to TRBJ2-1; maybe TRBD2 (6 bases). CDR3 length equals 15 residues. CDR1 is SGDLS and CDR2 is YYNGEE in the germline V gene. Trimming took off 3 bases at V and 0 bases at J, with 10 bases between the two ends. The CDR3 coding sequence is TGTGCCAGCAGCGCGACTAGTACCTCCTACAATGAGCAGTTCTTC. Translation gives CASSATSTSYNEQFF.

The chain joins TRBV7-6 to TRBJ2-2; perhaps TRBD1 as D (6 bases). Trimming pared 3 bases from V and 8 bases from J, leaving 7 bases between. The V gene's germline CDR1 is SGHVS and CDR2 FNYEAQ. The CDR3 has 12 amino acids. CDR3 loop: CASSLQGGELFF. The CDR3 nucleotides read TGTGCCAGCAGCTTGCAGGGGGGGGAGCTGTTTTTT. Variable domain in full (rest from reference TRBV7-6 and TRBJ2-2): GAGVSQSPRYKVTKRGQDVALRCDPISGHVSLYWYRQALGQGPEFLTYFNYEAQQDKSGLPNDRFSAERPEGSISTLTIQRTEQRDSAMYRCASSLQGGELFFGEGSRLTVL.

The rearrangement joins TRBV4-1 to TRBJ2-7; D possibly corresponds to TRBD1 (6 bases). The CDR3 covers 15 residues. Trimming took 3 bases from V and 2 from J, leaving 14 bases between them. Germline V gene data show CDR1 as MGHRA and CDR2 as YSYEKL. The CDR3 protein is CASSQRQGSPYEQYF. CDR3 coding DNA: TGCGCCAGCAGCCAGAGGCAGGGGTCCCCCTACGAGCAGTACTTC.

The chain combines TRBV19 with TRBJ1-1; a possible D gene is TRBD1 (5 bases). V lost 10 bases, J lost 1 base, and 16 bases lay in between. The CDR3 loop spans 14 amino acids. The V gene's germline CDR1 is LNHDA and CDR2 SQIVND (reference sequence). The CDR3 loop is CATGGDGANTEAFF. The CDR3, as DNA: TGTGCCACGGGAGGGGATGGGGCGAACACTGAAGCTTTCTTT.

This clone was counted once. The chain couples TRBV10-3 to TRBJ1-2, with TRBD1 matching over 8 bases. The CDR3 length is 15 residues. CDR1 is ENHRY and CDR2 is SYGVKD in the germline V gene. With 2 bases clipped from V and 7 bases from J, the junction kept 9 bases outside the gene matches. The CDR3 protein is CAISETDRGTLGYTF. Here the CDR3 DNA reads TGTGCCATCAGTGAGACTGACAGGGGCACACTTGGCTACACCTTC.

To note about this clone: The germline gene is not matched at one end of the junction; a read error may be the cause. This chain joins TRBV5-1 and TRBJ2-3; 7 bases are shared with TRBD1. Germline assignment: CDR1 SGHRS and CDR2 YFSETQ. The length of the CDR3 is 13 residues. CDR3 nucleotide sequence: TGCGCCAGCAGCTTGGACCTAGGGACAGTAGGCTCCTTT. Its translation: CASSLDLGTVGSF.

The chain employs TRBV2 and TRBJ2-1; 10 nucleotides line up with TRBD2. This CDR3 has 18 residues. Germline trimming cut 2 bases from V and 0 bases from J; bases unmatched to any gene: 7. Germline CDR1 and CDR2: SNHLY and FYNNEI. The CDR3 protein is CASSETGIAGGSYNEQFF. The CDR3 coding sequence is TGTGCCAGCAGTGAAACGGGGATAGCGGGGGGCTCCTACAATGAGCAGTTCTTC.

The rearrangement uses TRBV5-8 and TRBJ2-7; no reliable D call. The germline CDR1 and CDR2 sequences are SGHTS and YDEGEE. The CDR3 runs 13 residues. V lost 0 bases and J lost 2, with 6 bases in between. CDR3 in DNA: TGTGCCAGCAGCTTGGTACAGCCCTACGAGCAGTACTTC. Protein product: CASSLVQPYEQYF.

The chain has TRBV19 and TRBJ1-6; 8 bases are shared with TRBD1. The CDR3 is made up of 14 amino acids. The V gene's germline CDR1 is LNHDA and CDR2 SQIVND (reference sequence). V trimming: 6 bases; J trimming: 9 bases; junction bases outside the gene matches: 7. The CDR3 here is CASSLRDRTSPLHF. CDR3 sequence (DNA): TGTGCCAGTAGCCTCCGGGACAGGACTTCACCCCTCCACTTT.

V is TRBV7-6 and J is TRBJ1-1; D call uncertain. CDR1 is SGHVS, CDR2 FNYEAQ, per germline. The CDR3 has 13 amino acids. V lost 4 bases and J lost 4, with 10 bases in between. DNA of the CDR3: TGTGCCAGCAGCTCCGGGAGGAGCACTGAAGCTTTCTTT. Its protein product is CASSSGRSTEAFF.